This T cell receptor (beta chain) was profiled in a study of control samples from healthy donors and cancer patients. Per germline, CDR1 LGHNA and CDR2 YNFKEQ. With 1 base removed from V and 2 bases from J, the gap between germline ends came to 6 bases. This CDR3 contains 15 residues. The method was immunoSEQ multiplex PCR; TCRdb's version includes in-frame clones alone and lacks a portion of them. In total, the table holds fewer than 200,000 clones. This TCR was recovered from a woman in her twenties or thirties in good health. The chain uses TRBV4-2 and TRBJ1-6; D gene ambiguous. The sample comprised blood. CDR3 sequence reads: CASSQASAYNSPLHF. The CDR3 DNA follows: TGTGCCAGCAGCCAAGCCTCGGCCTATAATTCACCCCTCCACTTT.